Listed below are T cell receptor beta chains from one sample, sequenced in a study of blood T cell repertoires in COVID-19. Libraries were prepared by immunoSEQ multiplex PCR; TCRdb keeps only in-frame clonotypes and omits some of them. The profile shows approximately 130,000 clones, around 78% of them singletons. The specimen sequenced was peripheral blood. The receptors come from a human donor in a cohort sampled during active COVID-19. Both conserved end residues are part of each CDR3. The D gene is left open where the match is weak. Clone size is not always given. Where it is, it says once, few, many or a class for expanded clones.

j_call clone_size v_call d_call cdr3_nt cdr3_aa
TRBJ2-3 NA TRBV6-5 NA TGTGCCAGTCAGACTAGTGGCGGCACAGATACGCAGTATTTT CASQTSGGTDTQYF
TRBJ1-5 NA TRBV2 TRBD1 TGTGCCAGCAGTGGGGGACAGGGGTCCTCGGCGCAGCCCCAGCATTTT CASSGGQGSSAQPQHF
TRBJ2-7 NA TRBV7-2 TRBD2 TGTGCCAGCAGCTTAATGCGGGGGGCCTCCTACGAGCAGTACTTC CASSLMRGASYEQYF
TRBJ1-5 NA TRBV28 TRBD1 TGTGCCAGCAGTCTACAGGGGGCAGGACAGCCCCAGCATTTT CASSLQGAGQPQHF
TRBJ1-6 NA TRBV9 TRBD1 TGTGCCAGCAGCGTAGGCCAGGGGGCGCTTAGTTCACCCCTCCACTTT CASSVGQGALSSPLHF
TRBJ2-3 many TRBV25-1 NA TGTGCCAGCAGCCTACACGGAGGAGATACGCAGTATTTT CASSLHGGDTQYF
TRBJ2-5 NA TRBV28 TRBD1 TGTGCCAGCAGTCCAACAGGGGCCAGCCAAGAGACCCAGTACTTC CASSPTGASQETQYF
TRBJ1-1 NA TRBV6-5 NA TGTGCCAGCAGGCTCCAGGCAGGGGCGGCTGAAGCTTTCTTT CASRLQAGAAEAFF
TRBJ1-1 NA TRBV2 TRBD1 TGTGCCAGCACCTCCCTACCCGGACAGGGGAACACTGAAGCTTTCTTT CASTSLPGQGNTEAFF
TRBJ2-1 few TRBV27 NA TGTGCCAGCTCTTTGTACTCCTACAATGAGCAGTTCTTC CASSLYSYNEQFF
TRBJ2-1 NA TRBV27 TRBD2 TGTGCCAGCAGCCCGACTAGCGGGGTGCACAATGAGCAGTTCTTC CASSPTSGVHNEQFF
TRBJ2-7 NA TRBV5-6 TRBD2 TGTGCCAGCAGCTTACTAGCGGGGTACGAGCAGTACTTC CASSLLAGYEQYF
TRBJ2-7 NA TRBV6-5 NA TGTGCCAGCAGTTACTCTGGGAGTGGGGCCTACGAGCAGTACTTC CASSYSGSGAYEQYF
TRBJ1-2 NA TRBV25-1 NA TGTGCCAGCAGTGGAGACTCACGGGGTATCTATGGCTACACCTTC CASSGDSRGIYGYTF
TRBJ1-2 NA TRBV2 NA TGTGCCAGCAGCCCCGATACCCCAGTCTATGGCTACACCTTC CASSPDTPVYGYTF
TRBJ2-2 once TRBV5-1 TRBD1 TGCGCCAGCAGCTTGTGGGGACAGGGGGCGGACACCGGGGAGCTGTTTTTT CASSLWGQGADTGELFF
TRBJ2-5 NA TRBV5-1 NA TGCGCCAGCAGCTTGGGCGCAGAGACCCAGTACTTC CASSLGAETQYF
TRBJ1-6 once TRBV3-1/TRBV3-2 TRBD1 TGTGCCAGCAGCCATGGATGGGTACAGGGGGGTAATTCACCCCTCCACTTT CASSHGWVQGGNSPLHF
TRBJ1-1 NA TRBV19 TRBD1 TGTGCCAGTATCGCAGGGGGTGGAAGGACTGAAGCTTTCTTT CASIAGGGRTEAFF
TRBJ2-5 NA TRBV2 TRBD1 TGTGCCAGCCGGGACAGGGCCAATCAAGAGACCCAGTACTTC CASRDRANQETQYF
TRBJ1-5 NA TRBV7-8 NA TGTGCCAGCAGCTTAAAGCAGGCAGTGGCACCCCAGCATTTT CASSLKQAVAPQHF
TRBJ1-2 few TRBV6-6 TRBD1 TGTGCCAGCAGTTCCCCGACAGGGATGGATGGCTACACCTTC CASSSPTGMDGYTF
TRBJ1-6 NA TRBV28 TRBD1 TGTGCCACCCGAGGGGGACAGGGCAGGGCACCCCTCCACTTT CATRGGQGRAPLHF
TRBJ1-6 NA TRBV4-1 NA TGCGCCAGCAGCCTTACACTTGACAGAGATTCACCCCTCCACTTT CASSLTLDRDSPLHF
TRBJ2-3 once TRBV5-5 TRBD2 TGTGCCAGCAGCTTAGCGGGGGGACGGGGCACAGATACGCAGTATTTT CASSLAGGRGTDTQYF
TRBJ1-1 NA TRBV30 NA TGTGCCTGGAAACAGAACACTGAAGCTTTCTTT CAWKQNTEAFF
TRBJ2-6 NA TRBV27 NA TGTGCCAGCAGCCCAGACGGACAAGGTTTCTCTGGGGCCAACGTCCTGACTTTC CASSPDGQGFSGANVLTF
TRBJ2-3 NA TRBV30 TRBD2 TGTGCCTGGAGTGTTCCGGGGGGGGCCGTTACGCAGTATTTT CAWSVPGGAVTQYF
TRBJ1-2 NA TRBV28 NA TGTGCCAGCAGTTTACAGGGCCTCTATGGCTACACCTTC CASSLQGLYGYTF
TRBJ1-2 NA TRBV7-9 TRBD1 TGTGCCAGCAGCTTGGGGACAGGGGGTAAGGACTATGGCTACACCTTC CASSLGTGGKDYGYTF
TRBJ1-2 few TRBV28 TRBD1 TGTGCCAGCGGGACAGGGGGGACCCATGGCTACACCTTC CASGTGGTHGYTF
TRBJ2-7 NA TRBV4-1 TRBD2 TGCGCCAGCAGCCAAGAAGGCGGAGCGGGGGCCTCCTACGAGCAGTACTTC CASSQEGGAGASYEQYF
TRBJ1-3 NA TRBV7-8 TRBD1 TGTGCCAGCAGCTTAGGCAGGGGGCTCCAAGGAAACACCATATATTTT CASSLGRGLQGNTIYF
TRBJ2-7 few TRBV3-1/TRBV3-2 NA TGTGCCAGCAGCCGAGGGGGACCGGGCCACTACGAGCAGTACTTC CASSRGGPGHYEQYF
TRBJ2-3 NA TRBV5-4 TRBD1 TGTGCCAGCAGCTTGGACAGGGGAAACACAGATACGCAGTATTTT CASSLDRGNTDTQYF
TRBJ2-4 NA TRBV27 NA TGTGCCAGCAGTTTGTCGAGGGCCAAAAACATTCAGTACTTC CASSLSRAKNIQYF
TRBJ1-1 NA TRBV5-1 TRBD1 TGCGCCAGCAGCTGGGGACAGGGGGGCACTGAAGCTTTCTTT CASSWGQGGTEAFF
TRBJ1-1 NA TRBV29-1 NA TGCAGCGTTGTTGTCGCTGAAGCTTTCTTT CSVVVAEAFF
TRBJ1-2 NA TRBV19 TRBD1 TGTGCCAGTAGTGACCCGGGACAGGGGCAACTAAATGGCTACACCTTC CASSDPGQGQLNGYTF
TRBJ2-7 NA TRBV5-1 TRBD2 TGCGCCAGCAGCGGTAGCGGGGGGACCTACGAGCAGTACTTC CASSGSGGTYEQYF
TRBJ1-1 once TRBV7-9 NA TGTGCCAGCAGCCCCGAGCTGACTGAAGCTTTCTTT CASSPELTEAFF
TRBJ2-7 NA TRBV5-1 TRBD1 TGCGCCAGCAGCTGGGGACAGAACTACGAGCAGTACTTC CASSWGQNYEQYF
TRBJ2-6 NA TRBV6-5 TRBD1 TGTGCCAGCAGGGGGGACAGCTCTGGGGCCAACGTCCTGACTTTC CASRGDSSGANVLTF
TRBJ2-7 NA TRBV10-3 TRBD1 TGTGCCATCAGGGCGGGCAGGGGGCCTATCTCCTACGAGCAGTACTTC CAIRAGRGPISYEQYF